Listed below are T cell receptor beta chains from one sample, sequenced in a study of T cell responses to AZD1222 COVID-19 vaccine. Here immunoSEQ multiplex PCR was the method, and the copy in TCRdb shows in-frame clones only, minus some. The sample records about 130,000 clones, 90% being singletons. Sequences were derived from peripheral blood, sampled on day 0 of AZD1222 vaccination. These receptor sequences come from an adult in good health. Both conserved end residues are part of each CDR3. D genes are given only for firm matches. Part of the rows lack a size; the others show once, few, many or a class for expanded clones.

.	TRBV10-3	.	TRBJ1-6	TGTGCCATCAGTGTTGGGGTGGCGAGTTCACCCCTCCACTTT	CAISVGVASSPLHF
TRBD1	TRBV7-7	once	TRBJ2-2	TGTGCTAGCAGCCTAGGGACAGGGGTCAACACCGGGGAGCTGTTTTTT	CASSLGTGVNTGELFF
.	TRBV6-5	.	TRBJ1-3	TGTGCCAGCAGCCCGGATCTATCTGGAAACACCATATATTTT	CASSPDLSGNTIYF
.	TRBV7-2	.	TRBJ2-7	TGTGCCAGCAGCGGACGGACCAGCTACGAGCAGTACTTC	CASSGRTSYEQYF
TRBD2	TRBV6-2/TRBV6-3	.	TRBJ2-2	TGTGCCAGCAGTTACTTGGCGGGGGGGTTGAACACCGGGGAGCTGTTTTTT	CASSYLAGGLNTGELFF
.	TRBV30	.	TRBJ1-1	TGTGCCTGGGGGGAGGGCACTGAAGCTTTCTTT	CAWGEGTEAFF
TRBD1	TRBV5-1	once	TRBJ1-2	TGCGCCAGCAGCTTGACAGGGGGTGGCTACACCTTC	CASSLTGGGYTF
.	TRBV6-2/TRBV6-3	many	TRBJ2-7	TGTGCCAGCAGTTCCCTACGCGAGCAGTACTTC	CASSSLREQYF
.	TRBV6-6	once	TRBJ2-1	TGTGCCAGCAGCTCGGACAGCAATGAGCAGTTCTTC	CASSSDSNEQFF
TRBD1	TRBV6-1	once	TRBJ1-4	TGTGCCAGCAGTGAAGCGGACGGACAGGGCAATGAAAAACTGTTTTTT	CASSEADGQGNEKLFF
.	TRBV29-1	.	TRBJ1-4	TGCAGCGTTTTCCAATCCGGGAAACTGTTTTTT	CSVFQSGKLFF
TRBD1	TRBV3-1/TRBV3-2	.	TRBJ1-6	TGTGCCAGCAGCCAAGGGACAGGGACTAATTCACCCCTCCACTTT	CASSQGTGTNSPLHF
.	TRBV7-2	.	TRBJ1-6	TGTGCCAGCAGCTTATTGGGGGGGCCCGATTCACCCCTCCACTTT	CASSLLGGPDSPLHF
.	TRBV4-2	.	TRBJ1-6	TGTGCCAGCAGCCAAGAAATGCGGAGCTCCTATAATTCACCCCTCCACTTT	CASSQEMRSSYNSPLHF
.	TRBV3-1/TRBV3-2	once	TRBJ2-7	TGTGCCAGCAGCCAAGGGGCGGCCTACGAGCAGTACTTC	CASSQGAAYEQYF
.	TRBV15	.	TRBJ2-5	TGTGCCACCAGCAGAGGGGTGGAAGAGACCCAGTACTTC	CATSRGVEETQYF
TRBD1	TRBV7-3	.	TRBJ2-7	TGTGCCAGCAGCTTTACCGGGACAGGGGGCTACGAGCAGTACTTC	CASSFTGTGGYEQYF
.	TRBV9	.	TRBJ1-5	TGTGCCAGCAGCGCCGACTGGAATCAGCCCCAGCATTTT	CASSADWNQPQHF
.	TRBV10-1	.	TRBJ2-7	TGCGCCAGCAGCCCGGGACATGCTGCCTACGAGCAGTACTTC	CASSPGHAAYEQYF
TRBD1	TRBV5-1	.	TRBJ1-1	TGCGCCAGCAGCTTGCAGGGGGCTTCGGAAGGCACTGAAGCTTTCTTT	CASSLQGASEGTEAFF
.	TRBV18	.	TRBJ2-7	TGTGCCAGCTCCTTACGGGGTCCCCACGAGCAGTACTTC	CASSLRGPHEQYF
.	TRBV7-9	few	TRBJ1-2	TGTGCCAGCAGCTCGACGGGACAACGTGGCTACACCTTC	CASSSTGQRGYTF
.	TRBV18	few	TRBJ2-3	TGTGCCAGCTCACCACCCCAGGGGAGAACAGATACGCAGTATTTT	CASSPPQGRTDTQYF
TRBD2	TRBV2	few	TRBJ2-3	TGTGCCGGCCGACTAGCGGGGGGGCGTGTAGATACGCAGTATTTT	CAGRLAGGRVDTQYF
TRBD1	TRBV28	.	TRBJ2-5	TGTGCCAGCAGTTTACGGGTAGGCAGGGGGAAGGAGACCCAGTACTTC	CASSLRVGRGKETQYF
TRBD1	TRBV5-5	.	TRBJ2-1	TGTGCCAGCAGCTTGTTAGGGGGCGCGGAGGAGCAGTTCTTC	CASSLLGGAEEQFF
.	TRBV6-6	.	TRBJ1-4	TGTGCCAGCAGTTACTCTGGGACGGATGAAAAACTGTTTTTT	CASSYSGTDEKLFF
TRBD1	TRBV28	.	TRBJ2-5	TGTGCCAGCGCCGGGACAGCACAAGAGACCCAGTACTTC	CASAGTAQETQYF
TRBD2	TRBV4-3	.	TRBJ2-2	TGCGCCAGCAGCCAAGATCTAGCGGGGGAAACCGGGGAGCTGTTTTTT	CASSQDLAGETGELFF
.	TRBV27	.	TRBJ2-2	TGTGCCAGCAGGCAGGGAACGAACACCGGGGAGCTGTTTTTT	CASRQGTNTGELFF
.	TRBV9	.	TRBJ2-7	TGTGCCAGCAGCGTAGGGGGGAGCTCCTACGAGCAGTACTTC	CASSVGGSSYEQYF
.	TRBV27	.	TRBJ2-3	TGTGCCAGCAGTTTAGGTACAAGAGCCAACACAGATACGCAGTATTTT	CASSLGTRANTDTQYF
.	TRBV4-3	.	TRBJ1-4	TGCGCCAGCAGCCAAGAATTGGGGACTAATGAAAAACTGTTTTTT	CASSQELGTNEKLFF